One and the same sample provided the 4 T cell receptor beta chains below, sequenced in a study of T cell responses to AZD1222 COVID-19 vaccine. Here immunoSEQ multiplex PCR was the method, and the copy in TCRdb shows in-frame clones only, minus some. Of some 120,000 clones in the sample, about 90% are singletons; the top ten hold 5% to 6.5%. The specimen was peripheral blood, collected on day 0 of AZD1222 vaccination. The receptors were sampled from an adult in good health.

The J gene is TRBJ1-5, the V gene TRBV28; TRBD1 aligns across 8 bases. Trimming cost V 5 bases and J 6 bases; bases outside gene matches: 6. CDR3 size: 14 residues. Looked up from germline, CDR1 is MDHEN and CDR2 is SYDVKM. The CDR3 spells CASSARQGRQPQHF. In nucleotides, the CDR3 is TGTGCCAGCAGTGCAAGACAGGGGCGTCAGCCCCAGCATTTT.

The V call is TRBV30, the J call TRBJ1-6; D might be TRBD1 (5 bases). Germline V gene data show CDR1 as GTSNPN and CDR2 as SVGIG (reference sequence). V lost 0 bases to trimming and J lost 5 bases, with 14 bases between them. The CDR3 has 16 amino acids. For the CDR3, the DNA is TGTGCCTGGAGTGTCATGGGGGGACCCAATAATTCACCCCTCCACTTT. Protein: CAWSVMGGPNNSPLHF.

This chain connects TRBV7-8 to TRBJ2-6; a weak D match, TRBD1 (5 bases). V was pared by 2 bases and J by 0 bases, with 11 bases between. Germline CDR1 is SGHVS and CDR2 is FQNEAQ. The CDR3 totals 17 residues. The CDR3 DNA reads TGTGCCAGCAGCTTATCCGACAGTCGCTCTGGGGCCAACGTCCTGACTTTC. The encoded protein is CASSLSDSRSGANVLTF.

This chain's CDR3 is CASSIGGIGQPQHF. CDR3 nucleotide sequence: TGTGCCAGTAGTATTGGGGGGATAGGTCAGCCCCAGCATTTT. The chain joins TRBV19 to TRBJ1-5; maybe TRBD1 (5 bases). Germline CDR1 LNHDA, CDR2 SQIVND (reference sequence). V was shortened by 3 bases and J by 6 bases, with 12 bases between the two germline ends. This CDR3 region has 14 residues.